Listed here are 2 T cell receptor beta chains from one sample, sequenced in a study of blood T cell repertoires in COVID-19. Only in-frame clones appear in the TCRdb table, and some are missing; sequencing was by immunoSEQ multiplex PCR. Of approximately 76,000 clones in the sample, 80% to 90% were seen once. The sequencing sample was made of peripheral blood. The receptor source for this set is a man older than 75 with active or convalescent COVID-19.

The chain carries TRBV19 and TRBJ2-1, with 10 bases matching TRBD2. The CDR3 totals 15 residues. Germline trimming cut 5 bases from V and 4 bases from J; bases unmatched to any gene: 5. Germline values: CDR1 LNHDA, CDR2 SQIVND (reference sequence). CDR3 coding DNA: TGTGCCAGTAGTGCGGGACTAGCGATATACAATGAGCAGTTCTTC. Translating gives CASSAGLAIYNEQFF.

This chain joins TRBV5-5 and TRBJ1-4; possibly TRBD1 for D (5 bases). Between the trimmed V and J ends, which lost 5 bases and 4 bases, there was a span of 15 bases. The CDR3 runs 15 residues. Germline V gene sequence: CDR1 SGHKS, CDR2 YYEKEE (reference sequence). This CDR3 is CASSLRWGVNEKLFF. CDR3 nucleotides: TGTGCCAGCAGTTTACGATGGGGGGTTAATGAAAAACTGTTTTTT.